This T cell receptor beta chain was sequenced during a study of T cells in Graves' hyperthyroidism and ophthalmopathy. The wider study: Peripheral blood was taken when the disease was first diagnosed, before any treatment began.

Study results and limitations: Blood also held most thyroid clonotypes expanded beyond 0.001.

Trimming cost V 3 bases and J 7 bases, with 13 bases left between them. Germline loops: CDR1 MGHRA, CDR2 YSYEKL. This CDR3 comprises 14 residues. Recently diagnosed hyperthyroidism of less than 2 months' duration affected patients aged 18 to 65. Out of roughly 10 ml of fresh peripheral blood came the PBMCs. Amplification yielded TCR beta CDR3 regions, with RNA transcripts as the source. The primer set for the first-round RT-PCR of the TCR CDR3 was HTBI. TCRdb reprocessed the multiplex PCR reads via MiXCR and lists one record per CDR3 protein. Among about 560,000 distinct CDR3 sequences, more than 15% were seen once, and the ten largest hold around 6.6%. This clonotype showed up just a few times. What it binds is unknown.

Sequenced sample: blood. The receptor was derived from a woman aged 25 to 45 with Graves' hyperthyroidism. The V and J genes are TRBV4-1 and TRBJ1-5; tentative D call: TRBD1 (6 bases). CDR3 sequence: CASSHPGAGQPQHF. In DNA, the CDR3 is TGCGCCAGCAGCCATCCGGGGGCTGGCCAGCCCCAGCATTTT.